This T cell receptor beta chain is from a study of PD-L1 blockade in urothelial cancer. Profiled with immunoSEQ multiplex PCR; TCRdb holds only in-frame clones, not every one. The sample has about 74,000 clones; 84% are singletons. Germline V gene data show CDR1 as SNHLY and CDR2 as FYNNEI. CDR3 length equals 17 residues. V was pared by 6 bases and J by 5 bases, with 15 bases of the junction left unmatched. The sequence derives from a man in his 70s with urothelial cancer. The chain recombines TRBV2 with TRBJ2-3; 9 bases map to TRBD2. This material consisted of PBMCs, taken around atezolizumab (anti-PD-L1) treatment. The CDR3, as DNA: TGTGCCAGCAGCGAGCCCGGGAGCGGGAGGCTGAGAGATACGCAGTATTTT. This codes for CASSEPGSGRLRDTQYF.